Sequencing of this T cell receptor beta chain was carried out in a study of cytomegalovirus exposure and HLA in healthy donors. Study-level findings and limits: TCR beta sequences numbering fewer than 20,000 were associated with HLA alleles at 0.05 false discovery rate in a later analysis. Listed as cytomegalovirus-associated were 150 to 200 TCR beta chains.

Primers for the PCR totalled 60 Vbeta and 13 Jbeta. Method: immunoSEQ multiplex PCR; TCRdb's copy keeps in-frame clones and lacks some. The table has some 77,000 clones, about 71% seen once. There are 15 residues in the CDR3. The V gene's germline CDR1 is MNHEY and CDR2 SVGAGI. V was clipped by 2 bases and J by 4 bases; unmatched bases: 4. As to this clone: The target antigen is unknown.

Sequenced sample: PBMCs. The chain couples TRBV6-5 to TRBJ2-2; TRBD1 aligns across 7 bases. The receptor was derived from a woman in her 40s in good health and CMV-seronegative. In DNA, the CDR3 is TGTGCCAGCAGTTACGGGACAGCAAGCACCGGGGAGCTGTTTTTT. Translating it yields CASSYGTASTGELFF.